A selection of T cell receptor beta chains follows, all from one sample in a study of T cells in Graves' hyperthyroidism and ophthalmopathy. TCRdb analysed the multiplex PCR reads with MiXCR anew, one entry per CDR3 protein. The table shows under 750,000 distinct CDR3 sequences, with roughly 20% occurring only once. Sequencing input: blood. These receptors were taken from a woman in her 50s with Graves' hyperthyroidism that later progressed to Graves' ophthalmopathy. Each CDR3 is given with its conserved first and last residue. Each record gives: CDR3 DNA, CDR3 protein, V gene, clone size, J gene, D gene. D genes are given only for firm matches. Rows may omit the clone size; those that give it use once, few, many or a size class.

DNA: TGTGCCAGCAGCTCTCGATGGACGGGGAACACTGAAGCTTTCTTT; CDR3: CASSSRWTGNTEAFF; V: TRBV7-8; size: many; J: TRBJ1-1; D: -
DNA: TGTGCCAGCAGTGAAGTTTGGCTAGCGAGCTCCAATGAGCAGTTCTTC; CDR3: CASSEVWLASSNEQFF; V: TRBV2; size: -; J: TRBJ2-1; D: -
DNA: TGTGCCAGCAGCGTAGATCCGGATCAGCCCCAGCATTTT; CDR3: CASSVDPDQPQHF; V: TRBV9; size: many; J: TRBJ1-5; D: -
DNA: TGCAGCGTCCAGGAGGGAGCGGGGGGGCGGGGCATTCAGTACTTC; CDR3: CSVQEGAGGRGIQYF; V: TRBV29-1; size: -; J: TRBJ2-4; D: TRBD2
DNA: TGTGCCAGCAGCCGCCCCGGGACAGCCTATGGCTACACCTTC; CDR3: CASSRPGTAYGYTF; V: TRBV3-1; size: -; J: TRBJ1-2; D: TRBD1
DNA: TGCAGTGCTAGACTGCACGGGGGGACTCTCCAAGAGACCCAGTACTTC; CDR3: CSARLHGGTLQETQYF; V: TRBV20-1; size: -; J: TRBJ2-5; D: TRBD2
DNA: TGTGCCAGCGTTGGGACCTTCTCCTACAATGAGCAGTTCTTC; CDR3: CASVGTFSYNEQFF; V: TRBV2; size: -; J: TRBJ2-1; D: -
DNA: TGCAGCGTCGTACCGGGGGAGAGGGGCAATCAGCCCCAGCATTTT; CDR3: CSVVPGERGNQPQHF; V: TRBV29-1; size: few; J: TRBJ1-5; D: -
DNA: TGTGCCAGCAGCTTAGTCGTTTCCCGGGGTAGCTCCTACAATGAGCAGTTCTTC; CDR3: CASSLVVSRGSSYNEQFF; V: TRBV7-8; size: many; J: TRBJ2-1; D: -
DNA: TGCGCCAGCAGCTTGGCTGTGGGAAGCACCGCCGGGGAGCTGTTTTTT; CDR3: CASSLAVGSTAGELFF; V: TRBV5-1; size: -; J: TRBJ2-2; D: -
DNA: TGTGCCAGCTCACCATCTCCAGAGAACATTGGCTACACCTTC; CDR3: CASSPSPENIGYTF; V: TRBV18; size: many; J: TRBJ1-2; D: -
DNA: TGCGCCAGCAGCCAAGAGGCCATGACTAGCGGGGGGGCAGATACGCAGTATTTT; CDR3: CASSQEAMTSGGADTQYF; V: TRBV4-1; size: -; J: TRBJ2-3; D: TRBD2